The T cell receptor beta chain described here comes from a study of OX40 agonist ivuxolimab in advanced cancers. Describing the broader study: Ivuxolimab was a fully human IgG2 agonistic monoclonal antibody targeting the costimulatory receptor OX40 (CD134). Among the roughly 52 dose-escalation patients, some 19 had hepatocellular carcinoma, approximately 15 melanoma, 9 renal cell carcinoma and 9 head and neck cancer. The point of sequencing TCRbeta in the periphery was to test whether ivuxolimab changed TCR sequence diversity and drove clonal T-cell expansion. Partial responses occurred in three dose-escalation patients, of whom one had hepatocellular carcinoma and two had cutaneous melanoma. Patients were allowed to have had prior anti-PD-1, anti-PD-L1 or anti-CTLA-4 therapy, and 40% of the dose-escalation patients had been treated with checkpoint inhibitors. The dose-escalation cohort was roughly 87% male with a mean age of approximately 59 years, ranging from 23 to 79. Intravenous ivuxolimab was administered to patients every 2 weeks at six dose levels: 0.01, 0.1, 0.3, 1.5, 3 and 10 mg/kg. The paper describes the monotherapy dose-escalation part (N of about 52 patients) of the phase I trial of ivuxolimab. General conclusions and limits of the study: At doses from 0.1 to 3.0 mg/kg, clonal expansion was seen in both CD4+ and CD8+ blood T cells between baseline and week 6. The antigen specificity of the peripheral T cells that underwent clonal expansion was not determined. After ivuxolimab, expanded clones were on average more numerous among CD8+ T cells than among CD4+ T cells. Partial responders in the 0.1-3.0 mg/kg groups had among the lowest normalized peripheral clonal expansion, especially among CD8+ T cells. Low levels of normalized T-cell clonal expansion were also seen in some nonresponding patients.

Patients with a history of autoimmune disease or receiving systemic immunosuppression were excluded from the trial. Peripheral blood for TCR sequencing was collected from all dose cohorts at baseline, on cycle 4 day 1, and on cycle 7 day 1. Samples came from an open-label, multicenter, first-in-human phase I dose-escalation trial of ivuxolimab. Adults with locally advanced or metastatic head and neck squamous cell, hepatocellular, melanoma or renal cell carcinoma were enrolled in the trial. Before TCR sequencing, CD4+ T cells and CD8+ T cells from peripheral blood were sorted into separate populations. For sequencing of the TCRbeta CDR3 region, genomic DNA was extracted from the sorted cells. TCRbeta CDR3 regions were sequenced using the immunoSEQ Assay. TCRdb obtained this table from immuneACCESS and retained in-frame rearrangements with V and J assigned. These tables miss some clones; where compared with another copy, unresolved V genes account for less than half of the shortfall, and the remainder is unexplained. For this sample there are about 41,000 clones; 88% appear just once. The ten largest clones add up to 20% to 30% of the sample.

For this clone: The target of this receptor is not known. No quality values exist for individual bases; no much larger clone is one base distant.

CDR1 and CDR2 are read off the germline V gene (reference sequence) as SEHNR and FQNEAQ. The CDR3 holds 15 amino acids from the cysteine to the phenylalanine. CDR3 DNA only is kept here, 45 bases in frame from base 1. The germline V end is reduced by 5 bases and the J end by 0 bases; junction bases left unmatched: 2. This receptor chain uses TRBV7-9 and TRBJ2-7; TRBD2 aligns with 12 central bases. The clonotype comes from an adult with an advanced solid tumor such as melanoma, head and neck, liver or kidney cancer. Sequenced material: CD4+ or CD8+ T cells sorted from blood, taken in a trial of the OX40 agonist ivuxolimab. The DNA sequence reads TGTGCCAGCAGCAAGACTAGCGGGAGCTCCTACGAGCAGTACTTC. It specifies CASSKTSGSSYEQYF.